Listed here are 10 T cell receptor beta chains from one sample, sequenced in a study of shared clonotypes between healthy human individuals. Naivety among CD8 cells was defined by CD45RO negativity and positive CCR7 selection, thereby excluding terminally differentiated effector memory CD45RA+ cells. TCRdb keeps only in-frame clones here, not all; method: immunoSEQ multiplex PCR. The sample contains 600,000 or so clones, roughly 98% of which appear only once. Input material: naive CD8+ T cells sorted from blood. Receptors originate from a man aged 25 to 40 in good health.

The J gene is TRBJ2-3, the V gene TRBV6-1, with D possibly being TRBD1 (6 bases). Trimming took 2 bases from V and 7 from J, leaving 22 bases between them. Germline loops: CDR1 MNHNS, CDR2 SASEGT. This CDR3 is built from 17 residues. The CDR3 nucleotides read TGTGCCAGCAGTGAACTAGTTGGGGGCTCTGGTTTGCATACGCAGTATTTT. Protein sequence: CASSELVGGSGLHTQYF.

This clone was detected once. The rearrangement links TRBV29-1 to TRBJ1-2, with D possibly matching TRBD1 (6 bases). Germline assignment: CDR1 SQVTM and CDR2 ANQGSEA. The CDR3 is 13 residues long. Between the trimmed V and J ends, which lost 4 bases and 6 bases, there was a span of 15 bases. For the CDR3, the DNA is TGCAGCGTTGCGCAGGGGATCGCGGATGGCTACACCTTC. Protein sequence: CSVAQGIADGYTF.

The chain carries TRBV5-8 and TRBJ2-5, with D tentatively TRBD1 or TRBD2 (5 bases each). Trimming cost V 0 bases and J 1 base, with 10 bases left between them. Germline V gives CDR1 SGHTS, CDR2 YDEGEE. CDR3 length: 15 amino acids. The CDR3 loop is CASSLVSGTQETQYF. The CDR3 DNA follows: TGTGCCAGCAGCTTGGTATCCGGGACCCAAGAGACCCAGTACTTC. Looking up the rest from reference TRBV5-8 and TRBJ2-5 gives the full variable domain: EAGVTQSPTHLIKTRGQQATLRCSPISGHTSVYWYQQALGLGLQFLLWYDEGEERNRGNFPPRFSGRQFPNYSSELNVNALELEDSALYLCASSLVSGTQETQYFGPGTRLLVL.

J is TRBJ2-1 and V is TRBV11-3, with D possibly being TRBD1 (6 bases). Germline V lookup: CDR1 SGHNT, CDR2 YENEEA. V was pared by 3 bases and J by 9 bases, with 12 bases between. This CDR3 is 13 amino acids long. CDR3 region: CASSFIAGVEQFF. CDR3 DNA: TGTGCCAGCAGCTTCATAGCAGGGGTTGAGCAGTTCTTC. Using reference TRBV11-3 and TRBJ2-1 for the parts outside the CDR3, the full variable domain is EAGVVQSPRYKIIEKKQPVAFWCNPISGHNTLYWYLQNLGQGPELLIRYENEEAVDDSQLPKDRFSAERLKGVDSTLKIQPAELGDSAVYLCASSFIAGVEQFFGPGTRLTVL.

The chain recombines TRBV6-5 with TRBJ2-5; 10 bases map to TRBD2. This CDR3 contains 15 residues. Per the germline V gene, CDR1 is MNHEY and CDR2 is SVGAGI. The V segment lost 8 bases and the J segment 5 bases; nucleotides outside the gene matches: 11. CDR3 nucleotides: TGTGCCAGCCGCCCTTCTAGCGGGAGTGGGGAGACCCAGTACTTC. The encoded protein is CASRPSSGSGETQYF.

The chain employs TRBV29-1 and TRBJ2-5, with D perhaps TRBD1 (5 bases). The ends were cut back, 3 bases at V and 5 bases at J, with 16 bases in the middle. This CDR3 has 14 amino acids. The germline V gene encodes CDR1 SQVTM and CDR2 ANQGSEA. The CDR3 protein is CSVEYPGLGETQYF. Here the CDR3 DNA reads TGCAGCGTTGAGTACCCAGGGCTTGGGGAGACCCAGTACTTC.

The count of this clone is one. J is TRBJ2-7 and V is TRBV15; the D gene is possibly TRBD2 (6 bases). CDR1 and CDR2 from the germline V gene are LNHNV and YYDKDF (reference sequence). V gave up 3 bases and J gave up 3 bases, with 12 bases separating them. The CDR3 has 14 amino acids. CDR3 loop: CATSSRDSHYEQYF. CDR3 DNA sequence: TGTGCCACCAGCAGCCGGGACTCTCACTACGAGCAGTACTTC.

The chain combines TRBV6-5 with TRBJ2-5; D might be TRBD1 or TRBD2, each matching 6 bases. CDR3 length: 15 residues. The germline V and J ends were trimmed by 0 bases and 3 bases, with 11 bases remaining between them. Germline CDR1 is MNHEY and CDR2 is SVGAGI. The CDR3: CASSYSTGAEETQYF. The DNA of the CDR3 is TGTGCCAGCAGTTACTCGACGGGGGCGGAAGAGACCCAGTACTTC.

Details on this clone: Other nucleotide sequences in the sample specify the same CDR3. The CDR3 here is CASSLEGPSYEQYF. As DNA, the CDR3 is TGCGCCAGCAGCTTGGAAGGTCCCTCCTACGAGCAGTACTTC. The chain uses TRBV5-1 and TRBJ2-7; D not resolved. The germline V gene has CDR1 SGHRS and CDR2 YFSETQ. CDR3 size: 14 residues. Trimming left V 0 bases short and J 0 bases short, with 7 bases between.

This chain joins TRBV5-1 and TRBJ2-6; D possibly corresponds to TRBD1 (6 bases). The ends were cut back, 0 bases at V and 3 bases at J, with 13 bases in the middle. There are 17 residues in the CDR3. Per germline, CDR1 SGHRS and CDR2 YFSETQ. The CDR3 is CASSLGDNSFGANVLTF. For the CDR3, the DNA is TGCGCCAGCAGCTTGGGGGACAATTCGTTTGGGGCCAACGTCCTGACTTTC.